Detailed here is one T cell receptor (beta chain). Its matching antigen is unknown. These data come from a study of PD-1 blockade in classical Hodgkin lymphoma. Findings of the study overall: Baseline TCR diversity was reportedly lower in newly diagnosed patients than in healthy donors. It was reported as lower still in relapsed/refractory patients. No one has yet defined what causes the repertoire differences, which may be disease activity or prior therapy.

Time point defined: newly diagnosed, previously untreated cHL patient sample. PBMCs, once thawed, yielded CD8+ T cells isolated by magnetic negative selection. It was PBMCs in newly diagnosed, untreated classical Hodgkin lymphoma that served as comparison. Only in-frame clones appear in the TCRdb table, and some are missing; sequencing was by immunoSEQ multiplex PCR. Of roughly 4,200 clones in the sample, 81% were seen once. Germline V gene sequence: CDR1 MNHEY, CDR2 SMNVEV (reference sequence). The CDR3 runs 13 residues. V was shortened by 0 bases and J by 8 bases, with 8 bases between the two germline ends.

The chain couples TRBV27 to TRBJ2-1, with D maybe TRBD2 (6 bases). The sequencing input was CD8+ T cells from blood. This receptor was taken from a human donor with classical Hodgkin lymphoma. The CDR3 DNA follows: TGTGCCAGCAGTTTATCAGGGACTCATGAGCAGTTCTTC. It codes for CASSLSGTHEQFF.